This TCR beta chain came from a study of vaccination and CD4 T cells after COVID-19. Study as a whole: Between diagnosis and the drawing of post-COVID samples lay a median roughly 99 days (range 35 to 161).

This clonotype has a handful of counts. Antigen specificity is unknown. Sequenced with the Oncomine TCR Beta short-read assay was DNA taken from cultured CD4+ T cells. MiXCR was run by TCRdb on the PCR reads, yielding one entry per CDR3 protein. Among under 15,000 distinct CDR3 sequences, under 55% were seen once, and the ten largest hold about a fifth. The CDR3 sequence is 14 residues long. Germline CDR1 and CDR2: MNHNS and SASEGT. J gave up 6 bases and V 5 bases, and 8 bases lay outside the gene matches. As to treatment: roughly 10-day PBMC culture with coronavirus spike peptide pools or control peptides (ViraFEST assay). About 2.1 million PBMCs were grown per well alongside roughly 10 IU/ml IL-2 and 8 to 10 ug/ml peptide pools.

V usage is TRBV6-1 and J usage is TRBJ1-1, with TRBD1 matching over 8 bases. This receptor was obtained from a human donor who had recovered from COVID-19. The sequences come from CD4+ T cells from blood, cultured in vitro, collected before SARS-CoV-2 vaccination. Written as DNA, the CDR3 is TGTGCCAGCAGTAACCCAGGGGGCTGGGCTGAAGCTTTCTTT. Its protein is CASSNPGGWAEAFF.